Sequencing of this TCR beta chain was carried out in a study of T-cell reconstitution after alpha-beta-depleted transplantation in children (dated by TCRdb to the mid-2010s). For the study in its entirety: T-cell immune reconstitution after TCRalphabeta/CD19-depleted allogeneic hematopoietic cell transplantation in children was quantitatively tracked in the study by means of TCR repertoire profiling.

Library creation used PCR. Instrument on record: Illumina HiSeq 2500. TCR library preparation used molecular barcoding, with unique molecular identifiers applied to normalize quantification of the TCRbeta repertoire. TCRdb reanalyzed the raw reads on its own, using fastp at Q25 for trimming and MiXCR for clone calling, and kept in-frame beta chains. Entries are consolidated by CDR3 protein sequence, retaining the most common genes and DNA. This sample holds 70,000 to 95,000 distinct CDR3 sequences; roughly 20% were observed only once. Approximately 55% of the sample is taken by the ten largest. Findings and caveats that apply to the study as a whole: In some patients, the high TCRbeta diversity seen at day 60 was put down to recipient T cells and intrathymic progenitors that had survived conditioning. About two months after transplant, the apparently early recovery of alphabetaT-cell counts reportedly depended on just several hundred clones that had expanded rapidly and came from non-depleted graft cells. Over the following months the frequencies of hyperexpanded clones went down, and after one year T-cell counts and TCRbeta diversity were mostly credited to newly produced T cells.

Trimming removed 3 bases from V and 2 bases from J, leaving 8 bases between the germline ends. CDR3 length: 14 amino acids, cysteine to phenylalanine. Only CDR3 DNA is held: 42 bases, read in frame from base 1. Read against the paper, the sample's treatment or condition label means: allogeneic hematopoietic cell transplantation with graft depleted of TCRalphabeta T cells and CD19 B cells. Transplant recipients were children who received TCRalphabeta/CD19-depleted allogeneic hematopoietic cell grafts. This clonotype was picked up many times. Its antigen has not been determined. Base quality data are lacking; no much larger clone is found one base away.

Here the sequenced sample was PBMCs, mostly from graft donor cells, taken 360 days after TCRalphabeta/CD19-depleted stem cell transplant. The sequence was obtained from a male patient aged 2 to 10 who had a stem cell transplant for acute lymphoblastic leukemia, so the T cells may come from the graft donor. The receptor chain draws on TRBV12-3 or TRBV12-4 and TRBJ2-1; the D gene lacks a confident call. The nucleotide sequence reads TGTGCCAGCAGTTTGGGTCTTCCCTACAATGAGCAGTTCTTC. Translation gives CASSLGLPYNEQFF.